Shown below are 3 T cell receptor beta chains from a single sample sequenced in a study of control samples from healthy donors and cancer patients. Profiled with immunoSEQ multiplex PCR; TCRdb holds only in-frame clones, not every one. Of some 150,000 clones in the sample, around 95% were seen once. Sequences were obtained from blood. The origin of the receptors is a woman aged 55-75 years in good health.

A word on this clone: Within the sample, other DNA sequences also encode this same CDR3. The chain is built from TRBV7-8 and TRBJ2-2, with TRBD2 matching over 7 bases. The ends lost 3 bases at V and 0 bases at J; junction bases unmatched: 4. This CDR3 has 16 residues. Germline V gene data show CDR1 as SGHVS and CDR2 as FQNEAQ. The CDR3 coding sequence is TGTGCCAGCAGCTTGATGGGGGGGACGAACACCGGGGAGCTGTTTTTT. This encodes CASSLMGGTNTGELFF.

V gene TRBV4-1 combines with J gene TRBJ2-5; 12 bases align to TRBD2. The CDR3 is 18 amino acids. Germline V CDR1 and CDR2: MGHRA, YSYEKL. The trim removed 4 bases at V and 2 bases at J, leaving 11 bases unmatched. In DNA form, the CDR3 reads TGCGCCAGCAGCCCGAGACTAGCGGGGGCCGTGGTACAAGAGACCCAGTACTTC. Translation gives CASSPRLAGAVVQETQYF.

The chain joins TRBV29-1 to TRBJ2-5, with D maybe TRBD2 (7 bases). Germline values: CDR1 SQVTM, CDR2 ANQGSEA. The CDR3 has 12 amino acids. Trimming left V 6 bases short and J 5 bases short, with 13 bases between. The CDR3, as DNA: TGCAGCGTGGAACAGGGAGGGGAGACCCAGTACTTC. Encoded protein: CSVEQGGETQYF.